The 10 T cell receptor beta chains given below trace back to one sample, sequenced in a study of persistence of HIV-infected CD4 T cells. The stimulus was lysate of CMV-infected fibroblasts, 9 to 10 ug/mL. Memory cells lacking CD40L and CD69 with high CD45RO were sorted. These receptors' antigens are unknown. The immunoSEQ assay was version 4, run in survey mode. TCRdb's table, derived via immunoSEQ multiplex PCR, lists solely in-frame clones and lacks some. The sample has tens of thousands of clones, 75% to 85% seen once; the top ten hold about 0.78%. This specimen was CD4+ T cells sorted from PBMCs after roughly 18-hour stimulation, taken from a patient who received antiretroviral therapy. These receptors all stem from an adult man with HIV who was CMV-seropositive.

The chain employs TRBV27 and TRBJ2-3; D remains unclear. CDR3 length: 15 residues. The V and J ends lost 5 bases and 2 bases respectively, with 14 bases between them. The germline CDR1 and CDR2 sequences are MNHEY and SMNVEV (reference sequence). CDR3 DNA sequence: TGTGCCAGCAGTCGGATCTTGAGTGCCACAGATACGCAGTATTTT. This gives the protein CASSRILSATDTQYF.

The rearrangement joins TRBV4-1 to TRBJ2-2, with 13 bases lining up with TRBD2. The germline V gene encodes CDR1 MGHRA and CDR2 YSYEKL. V dropped 4 bases and J dropped 1; count of bases not matched to a gene: 3. The CDR3 is 17 amino acids. CDR3 in amino acids: CASSPRLAGGNTGELFF. DNA of the CDR3: TGCGCCAGCAGCCCGAGACTAGCGGGGGGGAACACCGGGGAGCTGTTTTTT.

V gene TRBV10-1 combines with J gene TRBJ2-2; D possibly corresponds to TRBD1 (5 bases). Trimming left V 7 bases short and J 4 bases short, with 10 bases between. CDR1 is WNHNN, CDR2 SYGVQD, per germline (reference sequence). CDR3 length: 13 residues. DNA for the CDR3: TGCGCCAGCACCAGGGATAGCACCGGGGAGCTGTTTTTT. It encodes CASTRDSTGELFF.

This rearrangement joins TRBV2 to TRBJ1-1; D is undetermined. This CDR3 comprises 13 residues. Germline CDR1 and CDR2: SNHLY and FYNNEI. V dropped 5 bases and J dropped 1 base, with 8 bases sitting between them. The CDR3 region has the DNA TGTGCCAGCAGTACCTCAGCGAACACTGAAGCTTTCTTT. Protein: CASSTSANTEAFF. Full variable domain (rest looked up from reference TRBV2 and TRBJ1-1): EPEVTQTPSHQVTQMGQEVILRCVPISNHLYFYWYRQILGQKVEFLVSFYNNEISEKSEIFDDQFSVERPDGSNFTLKIRSTKLEDSAMYFCASSTSANTEAFFGQGTRLTVV.

V gene TRBV4-2 combines with J gene TRBJ1-5, with TRBD1 matching 10 bases. Unmatched junction bases numbered 4, after V lost 1 base and J lost 4 bases. The germline V gene has CDR1 LGHNA and CDR2 YNFKEQ. This CDR3 contains 16 residues. CDR3 sequence reads: CASSQGGTGVNQPQHF. CDR3 nucleotide sequence: TGTGCCAGCAGCCAAGGAGGGACAGGGGTAAATCAGCCCCAGCATTTT.

The V gene is TRBV4-1, the J gene TRBJ2-5; TRBD1 agrees at 7 bases. V dropped 4 bases and J dropped 4; count of bases not matched to a gene: 12. Germline V gene data show CDR1 as MGHRA and CDR2 as YSYEKL. The CDR3 contains 16 residues. CDR3 sequence: CASSPSASGTAETQYF. For the CDR3, the DNA is TGCGCCAGCAGCCCCTCAGCTTCCGGGACAGCAGAGACCCAGTACTTC.

Here the CDR3 reads CASSVDGATNEKLFF. The CDR3 DNA sequence: TGCGCCAGCAGCGTGGACGGAGCAACTAATGAAAAACTGTTTTTT. This sequence joins TRBV5-1 and TRBJ1-4; D uncertain. Germline CDR1 SGHRS, CDR2 YFSETQ. Trimming stripped 4 bases from V and 0 bases from J, with 10 bases between. This CDR3 comprises 15 residues.

This sequence joins TRBV7-2 and TRBJ1-1, with D tentatively TRBD1 (5 bases). V lost 5 bases and J 3 bases, leaving 7 bases between the germline ends. Germline V gene data show CDR1 as SGHTA and CDR2 as FQGNSA. The CDR3 is made up of 12 amino acids. The CDR3 here is CASSVGDTEAFF. CDR3 in DNA: TGTGCCAGCAGCGTAGGGGACACTGAAGCTTTCTTT.

The V and J genes are TRBV14 and TRBJ2-1; 8 bases match TRBD2. Germline CDR1 SGHDN, CDR2 FVKESK. CDR3 size: 17 residues. The ends lost 0 bases at V and 5 bases at J; junction bases unmatched: 9. The CDR3 DNA reads TGTGCCAGCAGCCAAGATCATCCCGGGGGGGTAAACAATGAGCAGTTCTTC. Protein: CASSQDHPGGVNNEQFF.

This chain connects TRBV18 to TRBJ1-1, with 7 positions matching TRBD1. This CDR3 spans 14 amino acids. The germline CDR1 and CDR2 sequences are KGHSH and LQKENI. V lost 3 bases and J lost 6; bases outside the gene matches: 7. The CDR3 loop reads CASSPGQDNAEAFF. In DNA, the CDR3 is TGTGCCAGCTCACCCGGACAGGATAACGCTGAAGCTTTCTTT.